This T cell receptor (beta chain) was identified during a study of blood T cell repertoires in COVID-19 (dated by TCRdb to the early 2020s). The study in broad terms: Samples covering the acute and convalescent phases of COVID-19 were provided by collaborators in the United States, Italy and Spain. The material from the prospective study consisted of cDNA or gDNA derived from T cells, B-cell-depleted T cells, or PBMCs. Deeply sampled blood TCRbeta repertoires from subjects exposed to, actively infected with, or recovered from COVID-19 were included in the dataset. A freely available public database, intended as a resource for researchers studying the immune response to SARS-CoV-2, is where the repertoires were released. The samples were drawn from two sources: the first 160 participants of the ongoing ImmuneRACE study, and 950 to 1,500 subjects contributed by 6 global collaborators. A de-identified subject ID, COVID-19 status, age in years and sex were almost always included in the sample metadata. Where available, HLA class I and class II types were obtained from metadata supplied by the sample provider rather than from assay-based typing. Study-level results and caveats: The quantity of clinical and demographic metadata differed by source and by participant and was supplied without curation.

Notes on this clone: No antigen is known for it. No base quality information exists; no much larger clone differs at one position.

The collaborating institutions used their own protocols to collect whole blood in K2EDTA tubes. For TCRbeta analysis, collaborators shipped samples as frozen whole blood, isolated PBMCs, or DNA extracted from either of those sample types. From a lookup of the germline V gene, CDR1 and CDR2 are MDHEN and SYDVKM. The CDR3 holds 15 amino acids from the cysteine to the phenylalanine. Of the read, only the CDR3 DNA is kept; its 45 bases are in frame from base 1. For this chain, trimming is 6 bases at the V end and 7 bases at the J end, and the number of junction bases without a gene match is 11. TCRbeta CDR3 regions were amplified from genomic DNA by means of the immunoSEQ Assay, a bias-controlled multiplex PCR. For the original study's pipeline: Nucleated cell counts per sample were estimated from amplification of reference gene primers within the assay. To quantify the absolute abundance of each unique TCRbeta CDR3 rearrangement, sequence reads were collapsed and filtered. For each sample, productive Simpson clonality was calculated as the square root of Simpson's diversity index over productive rearrangements. The clones in this table, taken by TCRdb from immuneACCESS, are in-frame only. Not every clone is retained; where verified, under half of the shortfall comes from an unresolved V gene, and the cause of the rest is unknown. V, J and clone size reflect that table, while D and trimming were determined from the DNA. The sample data list 130,000 to 150,000 clones, and over 75% of these were observed just once. Jointly, the top ten make up 10% to 15% of the sample.

Recombination connected TRBV28 to TRBJ1-4; 7 bases in the junction line up with TRBD1. The TCR originated in a man aged 55 to 70 with active or convalescent COVID-19. The sequenced material came from peripheral blood. The CDR3 in this case is CASRPSGGGREKLFF. Read as DNA, the sequence is TGTGCCAGCAGACCATCAGGGGGTGGTCGTGAAAAACTGTTTTTT.